This T cell receptor beta chain came from a study of cytomegalovirus exposure and HLA in healthy donors (dated by TCRdb to 2016 to 2017). As for the study more broadly: An earlier analysis of some 620 of the donors reported roughly 300 Gb of sequence data and 90 million to 120 million unique TCR beta sequences obtained from some 200 million T cells. HLA typing covered class I and class II loci at four-digit resolution. An earlier analysis of about 600 of the donors used high-throughput TCR beta sequencing to judge whether each TCR beta V gene segment behaved as functional or pseudogenic. A later analysis re-examined previously published TCR beta repertoires from about 670 donors and added high-resolution HLA genotyping to investigate patterns of TCR occurrence. A later genetic analysis used genome-wide SNP genotypes for about three fifths of the 666 donors, treating that subset as a discovery cohort. Rather than using new phenotypic data, the later analysis identified candidate immune exposures from TCR beta sequences and from how often those sequences occurred across donors. To predict cytomegalovirus infection status, the study brought together high-throughput TCR immunosequencing, statistical association of individual TCRs with disease status, and machine learning. Among the 398 genotyped donors, around 81% belonged to the genetic ancestry cluster associated with self-reported Caucasian donors. Roughly 300 gigabases of sequencing data and 70 million to 85 million unique TCR sequences were included in an early release covering about 700 HLA-typed donors. The study aimed to test whether signatures of past pathogen exposure could be identified by cataloging public T cell receptors. The T cell repertoires of roughly 660 subjects were profiled by immunosequencing and related to cytomegalovirus serostatus. Because of strong linkage in the cohort, roughly 5 DR-DQ haplotypes were treated as single units for association and clustering. All discovery cohort repertoires had been generated using a single sequencing platform. Donor age, sex, ethnicity and CMV serostatus were compiled together with the repertoire data. Besides the first cohort of under 700 subjects, a separate validation cohort made up of around 120 different subjects was used. Among 300 to 450 genotyped donors of the cohort, an average of approximately 240,000 unique TCR beta nucleotide sequences were sequenced per donor, roughly 20% of them non-productive. Typing coverage differed by locus: A, B, C, DRB1 and DQB1 were typed in about 620-640 donors, DQA1 in about 500, DPA1 in 600 to 610, and DPB1 in approximately 450. The investigation overall reported the following: At a false discovery rate of 0.05, a later analysis linked roughly 17,000 TCR beta sequences to specific HLA alleles. When HLA alleles, especially DR and DQ, strongly co-occurred, attributing TCR associations to individual alleles was difficult. The sequencing pipeline was judged likely to have produced a cluster of highly shared sequence variants as a technical artifact. Because the 87-base-pair reads could not distinguish some IMGT-functional V segments, including TRBV6-2 and TRBV6-3, those segments were excluded. A further reported finding was that TCR beta sequences accurately predicted the HLA-A and HLA-B alleles for most subjects in the first cohort. Broadly in line with IMGT annotations, most TCR beta V segments showed up in productive rearrangements about 87% or about 30% of the time in an earlier analysis of 587 of the donors. The presence/absence analyses assumed that sequencing depth was roughly uniform across donors, and that assumption may not be true. The earlier analysis of 587 of the donors excluded roughly 16 rarely observed V segments, including chromosome 9 orphons, because counts were too low. In a later genetic analysis, a missense DCLRE1C variant was associated with V-gene and J-gene trimming of TCR beta chains, and the association was replicated in an independent cohort. For the cohort, immune exposure information was limited to CMV serostatus. It was suggested by the authors that the approach could potentially be generalized to other disease states and immunological phenotypes. While some public TCRs were present in many individuals, most TCR sequences turned up only very rarely across donors. A later analysis found that most CMV-associated TCR beta chains appeared HLA-restricted, with HLA associations seemingly driven largely by CMV exposure. A later genetic analysis reported fewer N-insertions in productive TCRs among donors in an Asian-associated ancestry cluster than the roughly 650-donor mean. The classifier was reported to diagnose cytomegalovirus status with high specificity and sensitivity in both the original and validation cohorts. According to a later analysis, TCR association rates differed among HLA loci, with DRB1 alleles showing the most associated TCRs and HLA-C alleles showing the fewest. Several of the top co-occurrence clusters appeared to be linked to parvovirus B19, influenza, CMV and Epstein-Barr virus, according to a later analysis. In a later analysis, HLA-associated TCR beta chains were found to be more clonally expanded and to have lower generation probabilities than equally common non-associated chains. The study listed around 160 TCR beta chains as associated with cytomegalovirus. Correlated functional status among segregating V segments might be attributable to linkage disequilibrium, but an unknown experimental factor could not be ruled out. A few of the identified cytomegalovirus-associated TCR beta chains were confirmed in vitro to be specific for cytomegalovirus antigens. This cohort had only TCR beta chains sequenced, and the lack of alpha or paired-chain data limited which features could be detected. Because HLA typing was missing for some donors at each locus, association tests included only the typed subset.

A word on this clone: It has no known antigen specificity.

The cohort consisted of 600 or so healthy bone marrow donors. At the time of sampling, every cohort member was nominally healthy, though immune exposures that went unrecorded were likely present. The donor tested CMV seronegative, placing the donor among the 350 or so seronegative members of the cohort. Each donor provided a peripheral blood sample, and peripheral blood mononuclear cells were used for TCR beta sequencing. Genomic DNA was extracted from the blood cell samples with the Qiagen DNeasy Blood Extraction Kit. To prepare the library, the immunoSEQ multiplex PCR assay was applied. A mixture of 60 forward primers for TCR Vbeta segments and 13 reverse primers for TCR Jbeta segments was used in the multiplex PCR. Amplification of the CDR3 region of rearranged TCR beta genes was performed with a multiplex PCR assay on genomic DNA. On the Illumina HiSeq System, the amplified TCR beta libraries were sequenced as 87-base-pair reads. The study's processing was this. A later analysis counted tens of millions of unique TCR beta chains across the 666 repertoires, and approximately 11 million of these chains were shared by at least two donors. A nearest-neighbor algorithm error-corrected the raw reads and collapsed the reads into unique sequences, merging closely related sequences to remove PCR and sequencing errors. V, D and J gene segments were assigned by aligning CDR3 sequences to IMGT reference sequences. For a sequence to be retained, a match of at least six nucleotides to both a V gene segment and a J gene segment was required. Rearrangements were called productive when the CDR3 lacked stop codons and stayed in frame with V and J; all others were non-productive. CDR3 was defined by IMGT convention, running from the second conserved V-encoded cysteine to the conserved J-encoded phenylalanine. Sequences without an unambiguous match to a single V gene segment were excluded from the earlier analysis of about 600 of the donors. In an earlier analysis of roughly 600 of the donors, a V segment was called functional when productive rearrangements were above 56.7%, and segregating when the standard deviation between donors exceeded 5%. A statistical classification framework was developed to diagnose cytomegalovirus status using the catalog of TCR beta chain sequences. In a later analysis, V and J genes were assigned by comparing TCR nucleotide sequences against IMGT/GENE-DB human TR gene sequences. In a later analysis, CDR3 sequences and most-parsimonious VDJ recombination scenarios were assigned using the TCRdist pipeline. In a later analysis, every TCR beta chain was defined by the combination of its CDR3 amino acid sequence and its V-gene family, and reads without a unique V-gene family were dropped. A later analysis removed over 500 highly shared, low-generation-probability nucleotide sequences to deal with suspected cross-contamination and a sequencing artifact. In a later analysis, a clonal expansion index for each public chain was calculated from normalized within-repertoire ranks of inferred template counts. Generation probabilities in a later analysis came from a VDJ recombination model fitted to out-of-frame rearrangements, and those results were checked against IGoR. Hypergeometric tests were used in a later analysis to score TCR-TCR, TCR-HLA and TCR-CMV co-occurrence, with a repertoire-size bias correction applied to the TCR pairs. A later analysis estimated false discovery rates by permuting HLA or CMV assignments 20 times. A later analysis grouped co-occurring TCRs with DBSCAN, adding TCRdist sequence similarity when clustering within HLA-allele-positive subsets. Repertoires with fewer than 30,000 or more than 120,000 public chains, plus five repertoires with anomalous nucleotide sharing, were excluded from co-occurrence clustering. Entries here come from immuneACCESS through TCRdb and include only in-frame sequences with V and J called. Some clones fail to appear in such tables; in the studies checked, an unresolved V gene covers under half of the shortfall, and the cause of the remainder is unknown. From that table come the V and J calls and clone size; the DNA was used to work out D and trimming. This sample's clone table shows some 150,000 clones. The ten largest make up roughly 2.6% of the sample.

CDR1 and CDR2 were assigned from the germline V gene as MRHNA and SNTAGT. Unmatched junction bases come to 8, with V trimmed by 5 bases and J by 0 bases. The CDR3 spans 18 residues, from the cysteine through the phenylalanine. The sequence is cut down to CDR3 DNA, 54 bases in frame from base 1. Rearrangement joined TRBV6-4 to TRBJ2-7, with 15 central nucleotides matching TRBD2. The sequenced sample was PBMCs. The TCR originated in a man between 40 and 49 years old in good health and CMV-seronegative. The CDR3 loop reads CASSQPGTSGGSSYEQYF. The DNA sequence is TGTGCCAGCAGTCAACCCGGGACTAGCGGGGGGTCCTCCTACGAGCAGTACTTC.